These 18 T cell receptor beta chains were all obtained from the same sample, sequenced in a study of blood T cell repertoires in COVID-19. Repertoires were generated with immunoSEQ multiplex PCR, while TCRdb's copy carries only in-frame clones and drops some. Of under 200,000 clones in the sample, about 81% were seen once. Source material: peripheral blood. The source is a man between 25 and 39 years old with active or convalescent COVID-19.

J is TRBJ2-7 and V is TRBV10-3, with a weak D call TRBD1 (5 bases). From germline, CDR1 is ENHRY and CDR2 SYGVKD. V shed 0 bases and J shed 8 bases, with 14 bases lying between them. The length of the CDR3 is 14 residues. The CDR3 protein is CAISESGRPDQQYF. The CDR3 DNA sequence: TGTGCCATCAGTGAGTCGGGGCGGCCGGATCAGCAGTACTTC.

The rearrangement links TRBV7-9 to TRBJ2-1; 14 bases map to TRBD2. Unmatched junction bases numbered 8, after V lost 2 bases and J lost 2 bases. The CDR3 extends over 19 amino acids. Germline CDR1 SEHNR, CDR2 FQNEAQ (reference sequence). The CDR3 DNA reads TGTGCCAGCAGCTTAACGACTAGCGGGAGGGGGCTTCCCTACAATGAGCAGTTCTTC. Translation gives CASSLTTSGRGLPYNEQFF.

The CDR3 DNA reads TGTGCCAGCAGCATAGCGGGGGGCCAAGAGACCCAGTACTTC. Translated, it gives CASSIAGGQETQYF. The J gene is TRBJ2-5, the V gene TRBV28; TRBD2 matches 10 bases. The V and J ends lost 6 bases and 1 base, in that order; junction bases with no gene match: 2. CDR1 and CDR2 (germline): MDHEN, SYDVKM. The length of the CDR3 is 14 residues.

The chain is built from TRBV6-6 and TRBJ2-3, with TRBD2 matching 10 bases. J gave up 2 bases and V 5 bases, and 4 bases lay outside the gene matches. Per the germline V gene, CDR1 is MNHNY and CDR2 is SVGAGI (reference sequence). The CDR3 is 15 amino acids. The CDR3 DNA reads TGTGCCAGCAGTCGGACTAGCGGCTACACAGATACGCAGTATTTT. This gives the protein CASSRTSGYTDTQYF.

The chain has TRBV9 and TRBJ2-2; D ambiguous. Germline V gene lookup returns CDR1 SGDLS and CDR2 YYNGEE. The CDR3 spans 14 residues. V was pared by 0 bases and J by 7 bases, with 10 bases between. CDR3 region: CASSVDRAGGELFF. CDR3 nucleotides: TGTGCCAGCAGCGTAGATCGAGCTGGCGGGGAGCTGTTTTTT.

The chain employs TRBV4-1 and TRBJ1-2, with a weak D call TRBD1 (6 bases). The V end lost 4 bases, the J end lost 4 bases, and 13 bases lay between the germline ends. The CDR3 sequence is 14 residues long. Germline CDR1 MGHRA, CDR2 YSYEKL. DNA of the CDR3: TGCGCCAGCAGCCCAGCGGGGGGCGTCTATGGCTACACCTTC. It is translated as CASSPAGGVYGYTF.

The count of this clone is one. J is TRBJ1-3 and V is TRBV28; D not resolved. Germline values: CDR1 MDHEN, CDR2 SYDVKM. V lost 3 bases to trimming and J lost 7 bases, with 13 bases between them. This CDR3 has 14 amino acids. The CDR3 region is CASSFPGGRNTIYF. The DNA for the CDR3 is TGTGCCAGCAGTTTCCCAGGTGGTAGGAACACCATATATTTT.

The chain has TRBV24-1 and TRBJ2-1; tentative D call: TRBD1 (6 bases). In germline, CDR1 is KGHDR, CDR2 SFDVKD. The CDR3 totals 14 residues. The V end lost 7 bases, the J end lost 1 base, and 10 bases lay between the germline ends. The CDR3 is CATSRGGSYNEQFF. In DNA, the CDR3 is TGTGCCACCAGCAGAGGGGGATCCTACAATGAGCAGTTCTTC.

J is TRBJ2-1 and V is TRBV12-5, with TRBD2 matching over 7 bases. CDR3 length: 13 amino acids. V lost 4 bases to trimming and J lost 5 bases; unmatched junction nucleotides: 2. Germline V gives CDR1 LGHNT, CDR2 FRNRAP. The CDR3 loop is CASGWTRNNEQFF. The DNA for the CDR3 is TGTGCTAGTGGTTGGACTAGGAACAATGAGCAGTTCTTC.

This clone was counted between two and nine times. The CDR3 bases are TGCGCCAGCAGCCGCACTCCGGGACAGGGGGCCGAGACGGACATTCAGTACTTC. As protein: CASSRTPGQGAETDIQYF. The J gene is TRBJ2-4, the V gene TRBV4-1, with 12 bases identical to TRBD1. Unmatched junction bases numbered 15, after V lost 4 bases and J lost 8 bases. The CDR3 length is 18 residues. Germline CDR1 is MGHRA and CDR2 is YSYEKL.

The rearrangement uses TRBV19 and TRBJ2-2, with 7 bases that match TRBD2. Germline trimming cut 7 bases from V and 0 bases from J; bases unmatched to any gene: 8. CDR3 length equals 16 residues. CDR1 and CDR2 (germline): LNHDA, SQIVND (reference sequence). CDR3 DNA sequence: TGTGCCAGTACACTCTGGGAGGGGTCGAACACCGGGGAGCTGTTTTTT. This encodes CASTLWEGSNTGELFF.

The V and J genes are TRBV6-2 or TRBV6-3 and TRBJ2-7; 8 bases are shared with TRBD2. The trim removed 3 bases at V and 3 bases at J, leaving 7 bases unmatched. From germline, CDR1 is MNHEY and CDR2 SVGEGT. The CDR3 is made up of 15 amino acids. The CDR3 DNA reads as TGTGCCAGCAGTTATTGGAGCGGGGGAATCTACGAGCAGTACTTC. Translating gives CASSYWSGGIYEQYF.

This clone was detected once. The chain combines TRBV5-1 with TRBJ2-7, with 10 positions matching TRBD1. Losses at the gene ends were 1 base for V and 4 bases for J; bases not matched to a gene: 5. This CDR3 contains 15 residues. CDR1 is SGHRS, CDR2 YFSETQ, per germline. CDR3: CASSLRTGGSYEQYV. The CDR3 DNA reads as TGCGCCAGCAGCTTGCGGACAGGGGGTTCTTACGAGCAGTACGTC.

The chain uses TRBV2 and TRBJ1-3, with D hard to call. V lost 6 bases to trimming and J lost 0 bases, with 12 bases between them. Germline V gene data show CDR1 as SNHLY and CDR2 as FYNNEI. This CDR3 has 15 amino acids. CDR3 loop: CASSLGGPSGNTIYF. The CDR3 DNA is TGTGCCAGCAGCCTCGGAGGTCCCTCTGGAAACACCATATATTTT.

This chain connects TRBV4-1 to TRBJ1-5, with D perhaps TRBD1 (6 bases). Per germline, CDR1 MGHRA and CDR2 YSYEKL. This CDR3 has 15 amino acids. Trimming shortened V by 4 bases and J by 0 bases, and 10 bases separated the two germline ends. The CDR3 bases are TGCGCCAGCAGCCTGGACAGTTATAGCAATCAGCCCCAGCATTTT. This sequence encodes CASSLDSYSNQPQHF.

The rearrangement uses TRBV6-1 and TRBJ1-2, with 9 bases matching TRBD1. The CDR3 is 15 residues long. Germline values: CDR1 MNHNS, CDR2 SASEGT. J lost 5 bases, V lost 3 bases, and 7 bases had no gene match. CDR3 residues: CASSDHPGQGYGYTF. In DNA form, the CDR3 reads TGTGCCAGCAGTGATCATCCGGGACAGGGTTATGGCTACACCTTC.

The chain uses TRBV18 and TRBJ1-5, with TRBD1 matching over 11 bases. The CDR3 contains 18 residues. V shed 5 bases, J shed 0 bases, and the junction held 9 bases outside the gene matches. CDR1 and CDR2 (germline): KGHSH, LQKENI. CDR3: CASSSGAGQGASNQPQHF. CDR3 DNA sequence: TGTGCCAGCTCATCAGGGGCCGGACAGGGGGCTAGCAATCAGCCCCAGCATTTT.

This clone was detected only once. CDR3 DNA sequence: TGCGCCAGCAGAAGGACTAGCGGGAGGGCCGCAGATACGCAGTATTTT. Protein sequence: CASRRTSGRAADTQYF. The rearrangement joins TRBV10-2 to TRBJ2-3, with TRBD2 matching over 15 bases. V shed 6 bases and J 4 bases; nucleotides not matched to a gene: 5. The CDR3 has 16 amino acids. CDR1 is WSHSY and CDR2 is SAAADI in the germline V gene.